This passage covers 25 T cell receptor beta chains from one sample sequenced in a study of blood T cell repertoires in COVID-19. The protocol was immunoSEQ multiplex PCR, while the TCRdb copy is restricted to in-frame clones and leaves out a portion. Among 110,000 to 150,000 clones listed, roughly 88% were seen once. The source material was peripheral blood. The receptors were sampled from a man in his 70s with acute or convalescent COVID-19.

This chain uses TRBV10-1 with TRBJ2-5; 12 nucleotides line up with TRBD2. The CDR3 covers 16 residues. From germline, CDR1 is WNHNN and CDR2 SYGVQD (reference sequence). After removal of 4 bases from V and 0 bases from J, the junction contained 3 bases not matched to a gene. For the CDR3, the DNA is TGCGCCAGCAGTGGTAGGACTAGCGGGAACCAAGAGACCCAGTACTTC. Its protein is CASSGRTSGNQETQYF.

The V and J genes are TRBV10-3 and TRBJ2-7; TRBD1 aligns across 9 bases. V was pared by 3 bases and J by 5 bases, with 8 bases of the junction left unmatched. Per germline, CDR1 ENHRY and CDR2 SYGVKD. This CDR3 contains 15 residues. In DNA form, the CDR3 reads TGTGCCATCAGTGATCAAACAGGGGGCAAAGACGAGCAGTACTTC. As protein: CAISDQTGGKDEQYF.

The chain recombines TRBV24-1 with TRBJ1-2, with TRBD1 matching 9 bases. V was clipped by 3 bases and J by 8 bases; unmatched bases: 9. Germline CDR1 is KGHDR and CDR2 is SFDVKD. This CDR3 region has 15 residues. The CDR3 DNA reads as TGTGCCACCAGTGATATCGGACAGGGGTCAGAAGGCTACACCTTC. This codes for CATSDIGQGSEGYTF.

The chain links TRBV5-4 to TRBJ1-3; 8 nucleotides match TRBD1. Germline CDR1 reads SGHNT; CDR2 reads YYREEE (reference sequence). This CDR3 region has 18 residues. V was pared by 0 bases and J by 0 bases, with 8 bases of the junction left unmatched. The CDR3, as DNA: TGTGCCAGCAGCTTGGGGGGGGACAGGCCCTACTCTGGAAACACCATATATTTT. Protein sequence: CASSLGGDRPYSGNTIYF.

The chain has TRBV5-8 and TRBJ1-6; D ambiguous. CDR3 length equals 14 residues. V gave up 1 base and J gave up 6 bases, with 8 bases separating them. Germline V lookup: CDR1 SGHTS, CDR2 YDEGEE. The CDR3 DNA is TGTGCCAGCAGCTTGTGGCAGGTTAATTCACCCCTCCACTTT. Amino acids: CASSLWQVNSPLHF.

The V call is TRBV2, the J call TRBJ2-2; TRBD1 matches at 7 bases. The CDR3 contains 14 residues. V lost 6 bases and J lost 6; bases outside the gene matches: 7. CDR1 SNHLY and CDR2 FYNNEI come from the germline V gene. CDR3 nucleotide sequence: TGTGCCAGCAGGGGACAGTCGGTGGCCGGGGAGCTGTTTTTT. This gives the protein CASRGQSVAGELFF.

The chain has TRBV2 and TRBJ1-4; 9 bases match TRBD1. CDR1 and CDR2 from the germline V gene are SNHLY and FYNNEI. The length of the CDR3 is 15 residues. The ends lost 5 bases at V and 8 bases at J; junction bases unmatched: 9. Here the CDR3 reads CASSPNRGLGEKLFF. CDR3 DNA: TGTGCCAGCAGTCCAAACAGGGGGCTCGGGGAAAAACTGTTTTTT.

The V call is TRBV20-1, the J call TRBJ2-5, with 8 bases identical to TRBD1. This CDR3 is 14 amino acids long. V shed 3 bases and J 7 bases; nucleotides not matched to a gene: 10. The V gene's germline CDR1 is DFQATT and CDR2 SNEGSKA (reference sequence). The CDR3 DNA is TGCAGTGCTAGTGACGAAACAGGGGGAAGGACCCAGTACTTC. Translated: CSASDETGGRTQYF.

The chain has TRBV19 and TRBJ2-1, with TRBD1 matching over 7 bases. Germline V gene data show CDR1 as LNHDA and CDR2 as SQIVND (reference sequence). J lost 3 bases, V lost 6 bases, and 5 bases had no gene match. This CDR3 is built from 14 residues. CDR3: CASSPTGFYNEQFF. The CDR3 bases are TGTGCCAGTAGCCCGACAGGGTTCTACAATGAGCAGTTCTTC.

V is TRBV6-1 and J is TRBJ2-7, with 9 bases matching TRBD1. Losses at the gene ends were 5 bases for V and 4 bases for J; bases not matched to a gene: 12. Germline CDR1 reads MNHNS; CDR2 reads SASEGT. The CDR3 loop spans 16 amino acids. The CDR3 DNA reads TGTGCCAGCAGTAAAGGACAGGGGAGGATCCATTACGAGCAGTACTTC. The encoded protein is CASSKGQGRIHYEQYF.

V and J are TRBV10-2 and TRBJ2-1, with D possibly matching TRBD2 (6 bases). CDR3 size: 17 residues. Looked up from germline, CDR1 is WSHSY and CDR2 is SAAADI. V shed 6 bases and J shed 2 bases, with 20 bases lying between them. The CDR3 DNA is TGCGCCAGCAGGGGCCATAGCGGAGCAGAAGCCTACAATGAGCAGTTCTTC. This sequence encodes CASRGHSGAEAYNEQFF.

The chain links TRBV24-1 to TRBJ1-4, with D perhaps matching TRBD1 (5 bases). With 12 bases removed from V and 5 bases from J, the gap between germline ends came to 12 bases. CDR3 length equals 12 residues. In germline, CDR1 is KGHDR, CDR2 SFDVKD. The CDR3 nucleotides are TGTGCCGTGGCAGGGTTGAATGAAAAACTGTTTTTT. Translation gives CAVAGLNEKLFF.

The V call is TRBV2, the J call TRBJ1-5, with 7 bases lining up with TRBD1. The germline gives CDR1 SNHLY, CDR2 FYNNEI. The CDR3 contains 15 residues. The V segment lost 5 bases and the J segment 7 bases; nucleotides outside the gene matches: 11. The CDR3 region has the DNA TGTGCCAGCAGTCCCGGGACAGTATGGACCCAGCCCCAGCATTTT. Protein product: CASSPGTVWTQPQHF. Using reference TRBV2 and TRBJ1-5 for the parts outside the CDR3, the full variable domain is EPEVTQTPSHQVTQMGQEVILRCVPISNHLYFYWYRQILGQKVEFLVSFYNNEISEKSEIFDDQFSVERPDGSNFTLKIRSTKLEDSAMYFCASSPGTVWTQPQHFGDGTRLSIL.

The J gene is TRBJ1-2, the V gene TRBV11-2; D call uncertain. The CDR3 spans 13 residues. Germline V gives CDR1 SGHAT, CDR2 FQNNGV. V gave up 7 bases and J gave up 6 bases, with 15 bases separating them. CDR3 nucleotide sequence: TGTGCCAGCACCATAGCCGGGGTTGATGGCTACACCTTC. Translated, it gives CASTIAGVDGYTF.

This rearrangement joins TRBV19 to TRBJ1-5, with D unresolved. The germline CDR1 and CDR2 sequences are LNHDA and SQIVND (reference sequence). The CDR3 spans 17 residues. The V end lost 7 bases, the J end lost 3 bases, and 22 bases lay between the germline ends. CDR3 DNA sequence: TGTGCCAGTATCCTTGAATTTGGGCGCCGAGACAATCAGCCCCAGCATTTT. It codes for CASILEFGRRDNQPQHF.

This clone was seen a single time. V and J are TRBV6-5 and TRBJ1-2, with D possibly TRBD1 on 5 matching bases. With 7 bases removed from V and 8 bases from J, the gap between germline ends came to 17 bases. Germline lookup yields CDR1 MNHEY and CDR2 SVGAGI. This CDR3 region has 13 residues. The CDR3 loop reads CASTWGGDRGYTF. The CDR3 nucleotides are TGTGCCAGCACCTGGGGGGGGGACCGGGGCTACACCTTC.

The chain uses TRBV5-1 and TRBJ2-1, with TRBD2 matching over 7 bases. This CDR3 has 14 residues. V lost 0 bases to trimming and J lost 5 bases; unmatched junction nucleotides: 2. Germline CDR1 SGHRS, CDR2 YFSETQ. This CDR3 reads CASSLEAGHNEQFF. DNA of the CDR3: TGCGCCAGCAGCTTGGAAGCGGGGCACAATGAGCAGTTCTTC.

V and J are TRBV19 and TRBJ2-6; D is uncertain. The CDR3 runs to 14 residues. Germline V gene sequence: CDR1 LNHDA, CDR2 SQIVND (reference sequence). The V gene lost 5 bases and the J gene lost 0 bases, with 5 bases spanning the gap. The CDR3 DNA is TGTGCCAGTAGTCCTCTCTCTGGGGCCAACGTCCTGACTTTC. Its protein is CASSPLSGANVLTF.

The rearrangement links TRBV28 to TRBJ1-5; no clear D gene. Per the germline V gene, CDR1 is MDHEN and CDR2 is SYDVKM. Trimming cost V 4 bases and J 6 bases, with 19 bases left between them. This CDR3 comprises 16 residues. The CDR3 nucleotides are TGTGCCAGCAGTTCAAGGGTCGGGAGGAGCGGTCAGCCCCAGCATTTT. It is translated as CASSSRVGRSGQPQHF. Using reference TRBV28 and TRBJ1-5 for the parts outside the CDR3, the full variable domain is DVKVTQSSRYLVKRTGEKVFLECVQDMDHENMFWYRQDPGLGLRLIYFSYDVKMKEKGDIPEGYSVSREKKERFSLILESASTNQTSMYLCASSSRVGRSGQPQHFGDGTRLSIL.

Here the CDR3 reads CASSRQGAAGTEAFF. The CDR3 DNA is TGTGCCAGCAGCAGACAGGGGGCTGCGGGAACTGAAGCTTTCTTT. V usage is TRBV14 and J usage is TRBJ1-1; 10 bases map to TRBD1. CDR1 SGHDN and CDR2 FVKESK come from the germline V gene. The CDR3 has 15 amino acids. The junction had 8 bases not matched to a gene; V was cut back by 5 bases and J by 5 bases.

The chain recombines TRBV6-6 with TRBJ2-2; D is ambiguous. V lost 5 bases, J lost 3 bases, and 7 bases lay in between. The CDR3 is 13 residues long. Germline lookup yields CDR1 MNHNY and CDR2 SVGAGI (reference sequence). The CDR3: CASSPRYTGELFF. The CDR3 DNA is TGTGCCAGCAGTCCTAGATACACCGGGGAGCTGTTTTTT.

Only one count was recorded for this clone. The chain couples TRBV18 to TRBJ2-5, with 7 nucleotides matching TRBD1. Unmatched junction bases numbered 8, after V lost 3 bases and J lost 1 base. The germline gives CDR1 KGHSH, CDR2 LQKENI. This CDR3 comprises 16 residues. The CDR3 loop is CASSPRGNSGQETQYF. CDR3 nucleotide sequence: TGTGCCAGCTCACCCAGGGGGAATTCGGGCCAAGAGACCCAGTACTTC.

The chain uses TRBV19 and TRBJ1-2; TRBD1 matches at 7 bases. The CDR3 is made up of 15 amino acids. The germline V gene encodes CDR1 LNHDA and CDR2 SQIVND (reference sequence). V dropped 3 bases and J dropped 6; count of bases not matched to a gene: 10. CDR3 nucleotide sequence: TGTGCCAGTAGTATTCCCTCGACAGGGAAACATGGCTACACCTTC. Protein: CASSIPSTGKHGYTF.

The chain has TRBV6-1 and TRBJ2-5; weak D call: TRBD1 (6 bases). The CDR3 extends over 15 amino acids. The V gene's germline CDR1 is MNHNS and CDR2 SASEGT. Trimming stripped 0 bases from V and 6 bases from J, with 14 bases between. The chain's CDR3 is CASSEAGHLVKTQYF. CDR3 nucleotides: TGTGCCAGCAGTGAAGCGGGACATTTGGTGAAGACCCAGTACTTC.

The rearrangement uses TRBV6-5 and TRBJ2-7, with 9 bases identical to TRBD2. The CDR3 runs 15 residues. With 10 bases clipped from V and 0 bases from J, the junction kept 10 bases outside the gene matches. Germline V gives CDR1 MNHEY, CDR2 SVGAGI. The CDR3 loop is CATGTSGGYSYEQYF. Written as DNA, the CDR3 is TGTGCCACAGGAACGAGCGGGGGGTACTCCTACGAGCAGTACTTC.